The rows below give T cell receptor beta chains drawn from one sample of a study of cytomegalovirus exposure and HLA in healthy donors. The protocol was immunoSEQ multiplex PCR, while the TCRdb copy is restricted to in-frame clones and leaves out a portion. The sample carries over 200,000 clones, around 85% recorded once. Sequencing was performed on PBMCs. These receptors came from a human donor in good health. Both conserved end residues are part of each CDR3. Fields, in order: V gene, CDR3 length, clone size, J gene, D gene, CDR3 DNA, CDR3 protein. The D gene is left open where the match is weak. Clone size is given for some rows only: seen once, a few or many times, or a class if the clone is expanded.

>TRBV5-1|17|.|TRBJ2-1|TRBD2
TGCGCCAGCAGCATACGCCCCGGGACTAGGGGGGTTAATGAGCAGTTCTTC
CASSIRPGTRGVNEQFF
>TRBV28|15|.|TRBJ2-7|TRBD1
TGTGCCAGCAGTTTGGACCCGGGGACAGGGTTCGAGCAGTACTTC
CASSLDPGTGFEQYF
>TRBV7-9|15|.|TRBJ2-2|.
TGTGCCAGCAGCCCACAAGCTTCAGGGGCCGGGGAGCTGTTTTTT
CASSPQASGAGELFF
>TRBV19|13|.|TRBJ1-1|.
TGTGCCAGTAGTATGGACAGGAACACTGAAGCTTTCTTT
CASSMDRNTEAFF
>TRBV7-9|15|few|TRBJ1-3|.
TGTGCCAGCAGCTACGACAGGTCGTCTGGAAACACCATATATTTT
CASSYDRSSGNTIYF
>TRBV5-1|18|.|TRBJ2-7|TRBD1
TGCGCCAGCAGCTTGCGCTCAGCAACCGGGACAGTATCCTACGAGCAGTACTTC
CASSLRSATGTVSYEQYF
>TRBV28|15|.|TRBJ2-1|TRBD2
TGTGCCAGCGACAGGATTAGCGGGGGCTACAATGAGCAGTTCTTC
CASDRISGGYNEQFF
>TRBV19|13|.|TRBJ1-2|.
TGTGCCAGTAGTCCCCGGGGGGGCTATGGCTACACCTTC
CASSPRGGYGYTF
>TRBV18|14|.|TRBJ1-1|TRBD1
TGTGCCAGCTCACTTATCCAGGGGGAAACTGAAGCTTTCTTT
CASSLIQGETEAFF
>TRBV7-2|15|.|TRBJ2-5|TRBD1
TGTGCCAGCAGCCCCCTAGGGGGCGCCTGGGGGACCCAGTACTTC
CASSPLGGAWGTQYF
>TRBV7-2|15|.|TRBJ2-5|.
TGTGCCAGCAGCTTCCGATTAGTTTCCCAAGAGACCCAGTACTTC
CASSFRLVSQETQYF
>TRBV28|17|.|TRBJ2-5|.
TGTGCCAGCAGCACTCCGGGCAGGGGAGAGAGTCAAGAGACCCAGTACTTC
CASSTPGRGESQETQYF
>TRBV4-3|19|.|TRBJ1-1|TRBD1
TGCGCCAGCAGCCAAGTCCTACTCAGAGGGACAGGGAAAAGTACTGAAGCTTTCTTT
CASSQVLLRGTGKSTEAFF
>TRBV4-1|18|.|TRBJ2-1|TRBD1
TGCGCCAGCAGCCAACATGGAGGGGGACAGGGGGCCTACAATGAGCAGTTCTTC
CASSQHGGGQGAYNEQFF
>TRBV29-1|17|.|TRBJ1-2|TRBD1
TGCAGCGTTGAAGATGTACGGGGACAGGGGGAGGTCTATGGCTACACCTTC
CSVEDVRGQGEVYGYTF
>TRBV7-8|16|.|TRBJ1-2|TRBD1
TGTGCCAGCAGCTTAGGTTTCTGGACAGGGGTAGGTGGCTACACCTTC
CASSLGFWTGVGGYTF
>TRBV4-3|16|few|TRBJ1-3|.
TGCGCCAGCAGCCAAGTTACAGGTAGCTCTGGAAACACCATATATTTT
CASSQVTGSSGNTIYF
>TRBV7-2|16|few|TRBJ2-1|TRBD2
TGTGCCAGCAGCTTAGTGTATGGGACTAGCGGGAGTCTGCAGTTCTTC
CASSLVYGTSGSLQFF
>TRBV29-1|11|once|TRBJ1-2|.
TGCAGCGTCCTGGGGGCGGATGGCTACACCTTC
CSVLGADGYTF
>TRBV18|15|.|TRBJ2-2|.
TGTGCCAGCTCACCAATAAGCGGAAACACCGGGGAGCTGTTTTTT
CASSPISGNTGELFF
>TRBV11-1|17|.|TRBJ2-3|.
TGTGCCAGCAGCTTAGGGTCCAGCAGCGCTAGCACAGATACGCAGTATTTT
CASSLGSSSASTDTQYF
>TRBV7-9|14|.|TRBJ2-7|.
TGTGCCAGCAGCACCCGAGAGGTGAGCTACGAGCAGTACTTC
CASSTREVSYEQYF
>TRBV7-9|19|.|TRBJ2-2|TRBD2
TGTGCCAGCAGCTTCGACCTACTAGCGGGAGGGCCCAAAACCGGGGAGCTGTTTTTT
CASSFDLLAGGPKTGELFF
>TRBV9|15|.|TRBJ1-2|TRBD1
TGTGCCAGCAGCGTAAGGGGGACAGGGCCTGGTGGCTACACCTTC
CASSVRGTGPGGYTF
>TRBV5-6|18|.|TRBJ1-5|.
TGTGCCAGCAGCTTTAAGAGGGGGTATGGAGGTAGCAATCAGCCCCAGCATTTT
CASSFKRGYGGSNQPQHF
>TRBV4-2|18|.|TRBJ2-7|.
TGTGCCAGCAGCCAAGAGGCGAGTGTGGGAGCAGCTGCCTACGAGCAGTACTTC
CASSQEASVGAAAYEQYF
>TRBV27|14|once|TRBJ2-7|TRBD1
TGTGCCAGCAGTTCAGGACAGGGGCTCCACGAGCAGTACTTC
CASSSGQGLHEQYF
>TRBV19|14|few|TRBJ1-4|.
TGTGCCAGTAGTATAGGGGGCAGAGATGAAAAACTGTTTTTT
CASSIGGRDEKLFF
>TRBV28|14|.|TRBJ2-2|.
TGTGCCAGCACGGGGTACCGGAACACCGGGGAGCTGTTTTTT
CASTGYRNTGELFF
>TRBV28|17|.|TRBJ1-4|TRBD1
TGTGCCAGCAGACCCCAAACCGGGACAGATTCTAATGAAAAACTGTTTTTT
CASRPQTGTDSNEKLFF
>TRBV27|15|.|TRBJ2-1|TRBD2
TGTGCCAGCAGTGTAGCGGGTTACTCCTACAATGAGCAGTTCTTC
CASSVAGYSYNEQFF
>TRBV9|15|.|TRBJ2-1|TRBD2
TGTGCCAGCAGCGTAGTAGCGGGAGGGCCCAATGAGCAGTTCTTC
CASSVVAGGPNEQFF
>TRBV29-1|14|few|TRBJ2-2|TRBD2
TGCAGCGTTGCTTTAGCGGGGAACACCGGGGAGCTGTTTTTT
CSVALAGNTGELFF
>TRBV9|15|few|TRBJ1-4|.
TGTGCCAGCAGCGTCGAGGCAGGGTCTAATGAAAAACTGTTTTTT
CASSVEAGSNEKLFF
>TRBV27|14|.|TRBJ2-1|.
TGTGCCAGCAGTTCGGGACTGCTCTACAATGAGCAGTTCTTC
CASSSGLLYNEQFF
>TRBV6-5|15|.|TRBJ1-3|.
TGTGCCAGCAGTTACTTCTATGGACAAGGAAACACCATATATTTT
CASSYFYGQGNTIYF
>TRBV11-2|14|.|TRBJ2-7|.
TGTGCCAGCAGCTTAGGCCCAGGGATGGGCGAGCAGTACTTC
CASSLGPGMGEQYF
>TRBV9|12|.|TRBJ2-3|.
TGTGCCAGCAGCGACTCAACAGATACGCAGTATTTT
CASSDSTDTQYF
>TRBV19|15|.|TRBJ2-7|.
TGTGCCAGTTCCCTGGGGGCAGGGGCAGGGTACGAGCAGTACTTC
CASSLGAGAGYEQYF
>TRBV10-2|15|.|TRBJ1-3|.
TGCGCCAGCAGTGAGTCAATAGGGGCTGGGAACACCATATATTTT
CASSESIGAGNTIYF
>TRBV6-6|15|.|TRBJ2-7|.
TGTGCCAGCCGGGAAGTGGGAGGCGAAAACTACGAGCAGTACTTC
CASREVGGENYEQYF
>TRBV25-1|14|.|TRBJ2-7|TRBD2
TGTGCCAGCAGTGAACCCGGGAGGGCCTACGAGCAGTACTTC
CASSEPGRAYEQYF
>TRBV28|16|.|TRBJ2-1|.
TGTGCCAGCCACCCACACAGGGTCATGACCTACAATGAGCAGTTCTTC
CASHPHRVMTYNEQFF
>TRBV6-6|15|once|TRBJ2-7|TRBD1
TGTGCCAGCAGGCCACCGGGACAGGGTTCCCACGAGCAGTACTTC
CASRPPGQGSHEQYF
>TRBV25-1|15|few|TRBJ2-5|.
TGTGCCAGCAGTGCCGGTGGGACACCTCAAGAGACCCAGTACTTC
CASSAGGTPQETQYF
>TRBV7-2|14|few|TRBJ1-1|TRBD1
TGTGCCAGCAGCTTAGAGGGGGCGAGCACTGAAGCTTTCTTT
CASSLEGASTEAFF
>TRBV14|20|.|TRBJ2-2|TRBD2
TGTGCCAGCAGCCAGTATTCCCGGACTAGCGGGAGGAGGAACACCGGGGAGCTGTTTTTT
CASSQYSRTSGRRNTGELFF
>TRBV5-4|14|.|TRBJ2-7|TRBD2
TGTGCCAGCAGCTTGGCGCGGGGGTCTTACGAGCAGTACTTC
CASSLARGSYEQYF
>TRBV7-9|17|.|TRBJ2-7|TRBD2
TGTGCCAGCAGCCGGGGGGCGGGAGGGCAAAATGACTACGAGCAGTACTTC
CASSRGAGGQNDYEQYF
>TRBV7-6|12|once|TRBJ2-3|.
TGTGCCAGCAGCATGACAGCAGATACGCAGTATTTT
CASSMTADTQYF
>TRBV18|14|.|TRBJ1-1|TRBD1
TGTGCCAGCTCACTAGGGGACAGGAACACTGAAGCTTTCTTT
CASSLGDRNTEAFF
>TRBV18|17|.|TRBJ1-1|TRBD1
TGTGCCAGCTCACCACGTACGACAGGGGGTATGAACACTGAAGCTTTCTTT
CASSPRTTGGMNTEAFF